This T cell receptor beta chain was recorded in a study of shared T cell receptors in the human thymus. Method: immunoSEQ multiplex PCR; TCRdb's copy keeps in-frame clones and lacks some. The sample lists about 660,000 clones, 85% to 90% seen once, with 0.0085% to 0.012% in the top ten. The junction had 6 bases not matched to a gene; V was cut back by 8 bases and J by 3 bases. This CDR3 region has 13 residues. In germline, CDR1 is SGHKS, CDR2 YYEKEE (reference sequence). This sample also belongs to another study, concerning human thymus T cells.

This receptor was obtained from a boy younger than two with a congenital heart defect. V usage is TRBV5-5 and J usage is TRBJ2-7; 9 bases line up with TRBD1. Sequencing input: thymocytes. CDR3 nucleotides: TGTGCCAGTACCGGGACAGGGATCTACGAGCAGTACTTC. Protein product: CASTGTGIYEQYF.